One sample yielded the 6 T cell receptor beta chains listed below, sequenced in a study of neoadjuvant anti-PD-1 for oral cavity cancer. The sample's time point: after neoadjuvant nivolumab, at surgical resection. Sequencing was performed with immunoSEQ multiplex PCR; in TCRdb, only in-frame clones are kept and a portion is missing. The sample has 9,600 or so clones; about 70% are singletons. The sequences come from PBMCs, collected after nivolumab (anti-PD-1) treatment. The receptor source for this set is a person aged 35-79 years with oral cavity squamous cell carcinoma.

V usage is TRBV5-1 and J usage is TRBJ1-5; no reliable D call. The V end lost 0 bases, the J end lost 6 bases, and 4 bases lay between the germline ends. Germline loops: CDR1 SGHRS, CDR2 YFSETQ. The CDR3 totals 12 residues. The CDR3 here is CASSLEGQPQHF. In DNA, the CDR3 is TGCGCCAGCAGCTTGGAGGGTCAGCCCCAGCATTTT. Full variable domain (missing parts from reference TRBV5-1 and TRBJ1-5): KAGVTQTPRYLIKTRGQQVTLSCSPISGHRSVSWYQQTPGQGLQFLFEYFSETQRNKGNFPGRFSGRQFSNSRSEMNVSTLELGDSALYLCASSLEGQPQHFGDGTRLSIL.

This clone is termed large. The rearrangement uses TRBV6-6 and TRBJ1-2; tentatively, D is TRBD1 (5 bases). This CDR3 has 16 residues. Germline assignment: CDR1 MNHNY and CDR2 SVGAGI (reference sequence). Trimming shortened V by 5 bases and J by 4 bases, and 20 bases separated the two germline ends. The CDR3 nucleotides read TGTGCCAGCAGTAAACAGTGGGCCAGGGCGGGCTATGGCTACACCTTC. It is translated as CASSKQWARAGYGYTF.

The rearrangement links TRBV5-4 to TRBJ2-1, with 11 bases identical to TRBD2. Germline lookup yields CDR1 SGHNT and CDR2 YYREEE (reference sequence). The CDR3 is 16 amino acids. The V gene end was trimmed by 0 bases and the J gene end by 5 bases; junction bases not matched to a gene: 4. This CDR3 reads CASSLGGTSGNNEQFF. CDR3 bases: TGTGCCAGCAGCTTGGGGGGGACTAGCGGAAACAATGAGCAGTTCTTC.

This clone was seen a few times. The chain combines TRBV19 with TRBJ1-5, with 7 positions matching TRBD1. This CDR3 has 16 residues. The V gene end was trimmed by 4 bases and the J gene end by 5 bases; junction bases not matched to a gene: 11. Looked up from germline, CDR1 is LNHDA and CDR2 is SQIVND (reference sequence). The CDR3 here is CASSTFGQAMDQPQHF. The CDR3 coding sequence is TGTGCCAGTAGTACCTTTGGACAGGCTATGGATCAGCCCCAGCATTTT.

The rearrangement links TRBV2 to TRBJ2-2; possibly TRBD1 for D (6 bases). The CDR3 has 16 residues. The V gene's germline CDR1 is SNHLY and CDR2 FYNNEI. V lost 7 bases to trimming and J lost 6 bases, with 21 bases between them. This CDR3 reads CASNQGLDRRSGELFF. In DNA, the CDR3 is TGTGCCAGCAATCAGGGGCTGGACAGACGGTCCGGGGAGCTGTTTTTT.

The table lists this clone with a count of one. The rearrangement uses TRBV11-3 and TRBJ2-2, with unresolved D. Looked up from germline, CDR1 is SGHNT and CDR2 is YENEEA. V was shortened by 1 base and J by 0 bases, with 6 bases between the two germline ends. The CDR3 sequence is 15 residues long. The CDR3 DNA reads as TGTGCCAGCAGCTTAGGGTGGCCGAACACCGGGGAGCTGTTTTTT. Its protein product is CASSLGWPNTGELFF. Full variable domain (outside the CDR3, taken from reference TRBV11-3 and TRBJ2-2): EAGVVQSPRYKIIEKKQPVAFWCNPISGHNTLYWYLQNLGQGPELLIRYENEEAVDDSQLPKDRFSAERLKGVDSTLKIQPAELGDSAVYLCASSLGWPNTGELFFGEGSRLTVL.